Detailed here is one TCR beta chain. Antigen unknown. PCR amplification relied on 60 Vbeta primers (plus 13 Jbeta primers). Authors' analysis steps: Later work found around 80 million unique TCR beta chains, with 10 million to 14 million shared. This table comes from immunoSEQ multiplex PCR, and its TCRdb copy is limited to in-frame clones, with some not included. V and J calls and clone size follow that table, whereas D and trimming were derived from the DNA. The table shows roughly 110,000 clones, with 65% to 85% occurring only once. Germline V gives CDR1 MNHEY, CDR2 SMNVEV (reference sequence). V lost 6 bases and J lost 2, with 9 bases in between. This CDR3 spans 13 amino acids. This entry comes from a study of cytomegalovirus exposure and HLA in healthy donors. General study results and limits: 16,951 TCR beta sequences were associated with HLA alleles at 0.05 false discovery rate in a later analysis. Most TCR sequences were uncommon, yet certain public TCRs appeared in many donors.

The genes are TRBV27 and TRBJ2-3; a possible D gene is TRBD1 (6 bases). The sequence was obtained from a woman in her late teens or twenties in good health and CMV-seronegative. The sequenced material came from PBMCs. Written as DNA, the CDR3 is TGTGCCAGCAGGCAGGGGAACACAGATACGCAGTATTTT. Translation: CASRQGNTDTQYF.